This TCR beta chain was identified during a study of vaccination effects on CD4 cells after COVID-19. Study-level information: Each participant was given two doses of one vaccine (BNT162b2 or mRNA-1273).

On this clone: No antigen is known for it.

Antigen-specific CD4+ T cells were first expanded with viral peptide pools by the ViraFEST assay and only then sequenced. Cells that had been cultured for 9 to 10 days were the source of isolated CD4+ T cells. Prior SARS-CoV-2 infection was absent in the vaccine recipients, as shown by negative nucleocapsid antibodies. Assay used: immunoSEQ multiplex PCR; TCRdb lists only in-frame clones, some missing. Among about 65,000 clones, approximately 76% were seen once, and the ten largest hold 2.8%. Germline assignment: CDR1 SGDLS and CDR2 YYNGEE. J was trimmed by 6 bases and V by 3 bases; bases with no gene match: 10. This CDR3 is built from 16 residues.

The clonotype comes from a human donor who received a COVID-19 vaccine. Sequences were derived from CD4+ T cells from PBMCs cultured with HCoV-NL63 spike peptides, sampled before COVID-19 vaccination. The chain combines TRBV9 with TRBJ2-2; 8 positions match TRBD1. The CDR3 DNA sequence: TGTGCCAGCAGCGCTCGACAGGGGACAACACCCGGGGAGCTGTTTTTT. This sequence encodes CASSARQGTTPGELFF. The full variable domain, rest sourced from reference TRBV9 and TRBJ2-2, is DSGVTQTPKHLITATGQRVTLRCSPRSGDLSVYWYQQSLDQGLQFLIQYYNGEERAKGNILERFSAQQFPDLHSELNLSSLELGDSALYFCASSARQGTTPGELFFGEGSRLTVL.